Listed below are T cell receptor beta chains from one sample, sequenced in a study of blood T cell repertoires in COVID-19. Clones were sequenced by immunoSEQ multiplex PCR, and TCRdb holds only the in-frame ones, with some missing. The sample lists around 310,000 clones, over 75% occurring once. Specimen: peripheral blood. These receptors all come from a woman in her 30s with COVID-19, enrolled during active disease. The CDR3 runs from the conserved cysteine through the conserved F or W. D genes are given only for firm matches. The listing skips clone size in some rows; elsewhere it reads once, few, many or a size class.

clone_size	j_call	d_call	v_call	cdr3_aa	cdr3_nt
once	TRBJ2-1	TRBD2	TRBV10-3	CAISVNRGLAGGGEQFF	TGTGCCATCAGTGTGAATCGGGGACTAGCGGGAGGGGGTGAGCAGTTCTTC
-	TRBJ2-3	-	TRBV12-2	CASRFSVRARTDTQYF	TGTGCAAGTCGCTTCAGCGTGAGGGCCCGCACAGATACGCAGTATTTT
-	TRBJ2-7	-	TRBV19	CASSMGQPYEQYF	TGTGCCAGTAGTATGGGCCAGCCCTACGAGCAGTACTTC
-	TRBJ1-4	TRBD1	TRBV5-1	CASSLGPGTGNEKLFF	TGCGCCAGCAGCTTGGGACCAGGGACAGGAAATGAAAAACTGTTTTTT
-	TRBJ1-3	-	TRBV15	CATSKRRADSGNTIYF	TGTGCCACCAGCAAACGGAGGGCGGACTCTGGAAACACCATATATTTT
-	TRBJ2-2	-	TRBV11-3	CASSDRGGTGELFF	TGTGCCAGCAGCGACCGAGGGGGCACCGGGGAGCTGTTTTTT
-	TRBJ2-1	-	TRBV5-6	CASSHSGTYNEQFF	TGTGCCAGCAGCCACAGCGGAACTTACAATGAGCAGTTCTTC
once	TRBJ2-7	TRBD2	TRBV2	CASSEGRETGQYF	TGTGCCAGCAGTGAAGGGCGGGAGACCGGGCAGTACTTC
-	TRBJ2-7	-	TRBV6-2/TRBV6-3	CASSRPPSSYEQYF	TGTGCCAGCAGTCGACCTCCTAGCTCCTACGAGCAGTACTTC
-	TRBJ1-6	TRBD1	TRBV10-2	CASSEANRGSPLHF	TGCGCCAGCAGTGAGGCGAACAGGGGATCACCCCTCCACTTT
-	TRBJ2-2	TRBD2	TRBV18	CASSTRSSGANTGELFF	TGTGCCAGCTCAACCCGGTCTAGCGGGGCTAACACCGGGGAGCTGTTTTTT
-	TRBJ1-1	-	TRBV10-1	CASSESRDTEAFF	TGCGCCAGCAGTGAGTCCCGTGACACTGAAGCTTTCTTT
-	TRBJ2-7	TRBD2	TRBV2	CASRTLGAGGPKDREQYF	TGTGCCAGCAGGACCCTTGGGGCGGGAGGGCCCAAGGATCGGGAGCAGTACTTC
-	TRBJ2-5	-	TRBV4-3	CASSQDLVSTETQYF	TGCGCCAGCAGCCAAGATCTAGTCTCAACAGAGACCCAGTACTTC
-	TRBJ1-1	-	TRBV11-1	CASSLGQVGEAFF	TGTGCCAGCAGCTTAGGGCAGGTTGGTGAAGCTTTCTTT
few	TRBJ1-5	-	TRBV20-1	CSASRRFGNQPQHF	TGCAGTGCTAGTAGGAGGTTCGGCAATCAGCCCCAGCATTTT
once	TRBJ1-2	-	TRBV19	CASSKGLTENYGYTF	TGTGCCAGTAGTAAGGGGCTGACGGAAAACTATGGCTACACCTTC
few	TRBJ1-5	-	TRBV6-1	CASSEGLGNQPQHF	TGTGCCAGCAGTGAAGGATTAGGCAATCAGCCCCAGCATTTT
-	TRBJ1-4	-	TRBV2	CASRGQAENEKLFF	TGTGCCAGCAGGGGGCAGGCTGAGAATGAAAAACTGTTTTTT
-	TRBJ2-3	-	TRBV5-1	CASSLNYPSTDTQYF	TGCGCCAGCAGCCTTAACTATCCTAGCACAGATACGCAGTATTTT
-	TRBJ1-5	TRBD1	TRBV7-2	CASSATGAQPQHF	TGTGCCAGCAGCGCGACAGGGGCTCAGCCCCAGCATTTT
-	TRBJ2-7	-	TRBV7-9	CASADGERPQYF	TGTGCCAGCGCGGACGGGGAGCGTCCTCAGTACTTC
-	TRBJ1-1	-	TRBV29-1	CSVHNPGEAFF	TGCAGCGTCCATAACCCGGGGGAAGCTTTCTTT
few	TRBJ2-7	TRBD2	TRBV4-1	CASSPGLAGSYEQYF	TGCGCCAGCAGTCCTGGACTAGCGGGTTCCTACGAGCAGTACTTC
-	TRBJ1-1	TRBD1	TRBV7-2	CASSPNRGDTEAFF	TGTGCCAGCAGCCCCAACAGGGGTGACACTGAAGCTTTCTTT
once	TRBJ1-5	TRBD1	TRBV27	CASSWTGNQPQHF	TGTGCCAGCAGCTGGACAGGAAATCAGCCCCAGCATTTT
once	TRBJ1-1	TRBD1	TRBV28	CASSPGTGAFF	TGTGCCAGCAGTCCGGGGACAGGAGCTTTCTTT
-	TRBJ2-7	TRBD2	TRBV2	CASKGVGLAGGNPYEQYF	TGTGCCAGCAAGGGGGTGGGACTAGCGGGAGGAAATCCCTACGAGCAGTACTTC
-	TRBJ2-3	-	TRBV29-1	CSVDPLFAGGSDTQYF	TGCAGCGTTGACCCCCTCTTTGCGGGCGGATCCGATACGCAGTATTTT
once	TRBJ2-4	-	TRBV15	CATSRDYGELAKNIQYF	TGTGCCACCAGCAGAGATTACGGGGAGCTAGCCAAAAACATTCAGTACTTC
-	TRBJ1-6	-	TRBV3-1/TRBV3-2	CASSQRGIDSPLHF	TGTGCCAGCAGCCAGAGGGGGATTGATTCACCCCTCCACTTT
-	TRBJ1-2	-	TRBV19	CASSIVEGYGYTF	TGTGCCAGTAGTATTGTAGAGGGCTATGGCTACACCTTC
few	TRBJ2-1	-	TRBV27	CASIPLAVSSYNEQFF	TGTGCCAGCATACCCTTGGCGGTGAGCTCCTACAATGAGCAGTTCTTC
once	TRBJ1-2	TRBD1	TRBV18	CASSPGTGGHGYTF	TGTGCCAGCTCACCAGGGACAGGGGGGCATGGCTACACCTTC
-	TRBJ1-2	-	TRBV5-1	CASSLGRVPHGYTF	TGCGCCAGCAGCTTGGGTCGGGTCCCGCATGGCTACACCTTC